This TCR beta chain was identified during a study of blood T cell repertoires in COVID-19. Background on the study: T cells, B-cell-depleted T cells, or PBMCs supplied cDNA or gDNA.

Measured with immunoSEQ multiplex PCR; TCRdb has only the in-frame clones, and not every one. The sample yields roughly 280,000 clones, less than 90% seen once. The V end was cut by 0 bases, the J end by 8 bases, with 14 bases between. Germline V gene lookup returns CDR1 LGHDT and CDR2 YNNKEL (reference sequence). CDR3 length: 15 amino acids. This TCR was sampled from a woman aged 45-59 years who had recovered from COVID-19. The chain is built from TRBV3-1 (or the pseudogene TRBV3-2) and TRBJ1-3; no firm D call. The sample was PBMCs or T cells enriched from blood (not recorded which). This CDR3 is CASSQDTTRLDTIYF. CDR3 nucleotide sequence: TGTGCCAGCAGCCAAGATACAACGAGGTTGGACACCATATATTTT.